These T cell receptor beta chains were read from a single sample in a study of vaccination effects on CD4 cells after COVID-19. TCRdb keeps only in-frame clones here, not all; method: immunoSEQ multiplex PCR. The sample contains about 66,000 clones, approximately 78% of which appear only once. Their antigens remain unidentified. Sequenced material: CD4+ T cells from PBMCs cultured without peptide, taken before COVID-19 vaccination. These receptors were obtained from a human donor who had a prior SARS-CoV-2 infection. Each CDR3 is given with its conserved first and last residue. A D gene is named only where the DNA matches it firmly. Size tells how often a clone was seen (once, few, many) or the class of an expanded clone, and some rows leave it out.

D,J,V,size,DNA,CDR3
-,TRBJ2-1,TRBV7-3,-,TGTGCCAGCAGCTTAGGGGTAGGACTCAACTACAATGAGCAGTTCTTC,CASSLGVGLNYNEQFF
-,TRBJ1-2,TRBV4-2,few,TGTGCCAGCAGCCAAGGTTGGACGGAAAACTATGGCTACACCTTC,CASSQGWTENYGYTF
TRBD2,TRBJ2-7,TRBV5-1,-,TGCGCCAGCGCCCCCCTAGCGGGGAGCTCCTACGAGCAGTACTTC,CASAPLAGSSYEQYF
-,TRBJ1-6,TRBV10-3,few,TGTGCCATCAGTCGGCAGAACAACTCACCCCTCCACTTT,CAISRQNNSPLHF
-,TRBJ1-2,TRBV19,-,TGTGCCAGTAGTATGGACGGATTCTCCTCCTATGCACACCATCAGTGG,CASSMDGFSSYAHHQW
-,TRBJ1-5,TRBV12-3/TRBV12-4,-,TGTGCCAGCAGTTTAGGGGTGTATCAGCCCCAGCATTTT,CASSLGVYQPQHF
-,TRBJ1-3,TRBV4-1,few,TGCGCCAGCAGCCGAGGAGGGATTGTGGAGAGAGGAAACACCATATATTTT,CASSRGGIVERGNTIYF
-,TRBJ1-1,TRBV5-6,-,TGTGCCAGCATCAGGATTGGGAACACTGAAGCTTTCTTT,CASIRIGNTEAFF
TRBD1,TRBJ2-2,TRBV4-1,few,TGCGCCAGCAGCCGGGGACAGGGGACCACCGGGGAGCTGTTTTTT,CASSRGQGTTGELFF
-,TRBJ1-5,TRBV12-3/TRBV12-4,-,TGTGCCAGCAGTCATATAGGGCAGCCCCAGCATTTT,CASSHIGQPQHF
-,TRBJ1-2,TRBV12-3/TRBV12-4,-,TGTGCCAGCACCCTTACTACCGAGGGCTACACCTTC,CASTLTTEGYTF
-,TRBJ2-1,TRBV18,-,TGTGCCAGCTCACCACAGACTAGTGGGCAGTTCTTC,CASSPQTSGQFF
-,TRBJ2-2,TRBV6-5,-,TGTGCCAGCAGCTCGACCTCGGCCGGGGAGCTGTTTTTT,CASSSTSAGELFF
TRBD2,TRBJ2-2,TRBV18,-,TGTGCCAGCTCACCTCGCGGGAGGGGCGCATCCGGGGAGCTGTTTTTT,CASSPRGRGASGELFF
-,TRBJ1-5,TRBV7-8,-,TGTGCCAGCAGCTCCCACAGGGTTATTAGCAATCAGCCCCAGCATTTT,CASSSHRVISNQPQHF
-,TRBJ1-4,TRBV5-1,-,TGCGCCAGCAGCTTGGCCATGCAGGAGTACGAAAAACTGTTTTTT,CASSLAMQEYEKLFF
-,TRBJ1-1,TRBV5-1,-,TGCGCCAGCAGCTTAGGCGGGATGAACACTGAAGCTTTCTTT,CASSLGGMNTEAFF
TRBD1,TRBJ1-6,TRBV2,once,TGTGCCAGCAGCGCGGGGGGACAGAGTAATTCACCCCTCCACTTT,CASSAGGQSNSPLHF
-,TRBJ1-1,TRBV7-8,-,TGTGCCAGCAGCTTTACACCGAACACTGAAGCTTTCTTT,CASSFTPNTEAFF
-,TRBJ2-2,TRBV7-7,-,TGTGCTAGCAGCTTAGGTATCGCCGGGGAGCTGTTTTTT,CASSLGIAGELFF
-,TRBJ2-2,TRBV3-1/TRBV3-2,-,TGTGCCAGCAGGCAATACAGGGAAACCGGGGAGCTGTTTTTT,CASRQYRETGELFF
-,TRBJ1-5,TRBV5-5,few,TGTGCCAGCAGCGCAGAGAGGTGGCAGCCCCAGCATTTT,CASSAERWQPQHF
-,TRBJ2-3,TRBV4-2,-,TGTGCCAGCAGCCAAATCCCGGCTAGCGAATTCCCAGATACGCAGTATTTT,CASSQIPASEFPDTQYF
TRBD2,TRBJ2-7,TRBV5-1,few,TGCGCCAGCAGCTTGTCTAGCGGGAGGGCCGGGGAGCAGTACTTC,CASSLSSGRAGEQYF
-,TRBJ2-5,TRBV5-1,-,TGCGCCAGCAGCCCACACCCGGGGCCCAGCCAGTACTTC,CASSPHPGPSQYF
TRBD1,TRBJ2-2,TRBV23-1,-,TGCGCCAGCAGTCTCGGACAGGGGTTGTATCGGGCCGGGGAGCTGTTTTTT,CASSLGQGLYRAGELFF
TRBD2,TRBJ2-1,TRBV6-5,-,TGTGCCAGCTGGGGGACTAGCGGGAGGAATGAGCAGTTCTTC,CASWGTSGRNEQFF
-,TRBJ2-7,TRBV10-3,-,TGTGCCATCAGTGGACGACTAGAGGGGGCGGTCTACGAGCAGTACTTC,CAISGRLEGAVYEQYF
TRBD2,TRBJ2-7,TRBV4-1,-,TGCGCCAGCAGCCATCACCCCGGGACTAGCGGGGAGCAGTACTTC,CASSHHPGTSGEQYF
-,TRBJ2-7,TRBV7-2,-,TGTGCCAGCAGCTTAGGACCTGCGAGCAAAGAGCAGTACTTC,CASSLGPASKEQYF
TRBD1,TRBJ1-5,TRBV19,-,TGTGCCAGTAGTACCCGGGACAGGGGCAATCAGCCCCAGCATTTT,CASSTRDRGNQPQHF
-,TRBJ1-2,TRBV6-6,few,TGTGCCAGCAGCCAGGAGGGAGACTATGGCTACACCTTC,CASSQEGDYGYTF
TRBD1,TRBJ2-7,TRBV5-1,-,TGCGCCAGCAGCTTGGCCGCCGGACAGGGCCGCAGAAACTACGAGCAGTACTTC,CASSLAAGQGRRNYEQYF
-,TRBJ1-5,TRBV15,-,TGTGCCACCAGCAGAGATCAGGCAGGCACCCAGCATTTT,CATSRDQAGTQHF
TRBD2,TRBJ2-5,TRBV5-6,-,TGTGCCAGCAGCTGGACCCCAACGGGGGGGCAAAAGACCCAGTACTTC,CASSWTPTGGQKTQYF
-,TRBJ1-4,TRBV5-1,-,TGCGCCAGCAGCAGCCTGGACTATTCGGAGGAAAAACTGTTTTTT,CASSSLDYSEEKLFF
-,TRBJ1-6,TRBV15,few,TGTGCCACCAGCAGGGGCTTTCGGGGAGCCTATAATTCACCCCTCCACTTT,CATSRGFRGAYNSPLHF
-,TRBJ2-3,TRBV6-2/TRBV6-3,-,TGTGCCAGCAGTTACTACGGACCATCAGTAGATACGCAGTATTTT,CASSYYGPSVDTQYF
TRBD2,TRBJ2-3,TRBV11-3,-,TGTGCCAGCAGTTACCCCCTGGTTAGCGGGAGGAAAGATACGCAGTATTTT,CASSYPLVSGRKDTQYF
-,TRBJ1-3,TRBV7-2,few,TGTGCCAGCAGCTTTAATGGGGGCGACGGCCCCTATTTT,CASSFNGGDGPYF
-,TRBJ2-1,TRBV29-1,-,TGCAGCGTTGAGCGGCAGGGCGGCTACAATGAGCAGTTCTTC,CSVERQGGYNEQFF
-,TRBJ2-2,TRBV18,-,TGTGCCAGCTCACCACCGGGGTTTCCCCCCGGGGAGCTGTTTTTT,CASSPPGFPPGELFF
TRBD1,TRBJ2-5,TRBV30,few,TGTGCCTGGAGTCCCGGGACAGGGGGCCGGACCCAGTACTTC,CAWSPGTGGRTQYF
-,TRBJ1-2,TRBV6-1,-,TGTGCCAGCAGTGAAAAGTTTCAGTCTGGCTACACCTTC,CASSEKFQSGYTF
-,TRBJ2-1,TRBV6-1,-,TGTGCCAGCAGTGAAGGACGGATGGGGGAGCAGTTCTTC,CASSEGRMGEQFF
TRBD1,TRBJ2-7,TRBV19,-,TGTGCCAGTAGTATAGATCGGGACAGGGGCGAGCAGTACTTC,CASSIDRDRGEQYF
TRBD1,TRBJ2-1,TRBV28,-,TGTGCCAGCAGTACGACCCGTATGGACAGGGGTTCAAATGAGCAGTTCTTC,CASSTTRMDRGSNEQFF
TRBD2,TRBJ2-1,TRBV5-4,-,TGTGCCAGCAGCCAGACGGGAGGGAACGAGCAGTTCTTC,CASSQTGGNEQFF
TRBD1,TRBJ1-2,TRBV2,once,TGTGCCAGCAGAGACAGGGGGCACTATGGCTACACCTTC,CASRDRGHYGYTF